Listed below are T cell receptor beta chains from one sample, sequenced in a study of identical twins. Using its own MiXCR run on the 5' RACE reads, TCRdb lists one record per CDR3 protein. Among 200,000 to 250,000 distinct CDR3 sequences listed, about 7.5% were seen once. The sample was also linked to a second study, of yellow fever vaccine responses in identical twins.

Specimen: memory (CD45RO+) T cells sorted from blood. All receptors derive from a woman aged 18 to 35 in good health. CDR3s include the opening cysteine and the closing phenylalanine or tryptophan. The D gene is left open where the match is weak. Clone size is given for some rows only: seen once, a few or many times, or a class if the clone is expanded.

J: TRBJ1-4
V: TRBV5-6
D: TRBD1
size: .
CDR3: CASSDRGSSEKLFF
DNA: TGTGCCAGCAGCGACAGGGGCTCGAGTGAAAAACTGTTTTTT

J: TRBJ2-1
V: TRBV25-1
D: TRBD1
size: .
CDR3: CASSAQGGTGGHEQFF
DNA: TGTGCCAGCAGTGCCCAGGGTGGGACAGGGGGGCATGAGCAGTTCTTC

J: TRBJ1-1
V: TRBV4-3
D: .
size: few
CDR3: CASSQTQGAAFF
DNA: TGCGCCAGCAGCCAAACCCAGGGCGCAGCTTTCTTT

J: TRBJ2-1
V: TRBV5-1
D: TRBD2
size: many
CDR3: CASSLASSGSAEQFF
DNA: TGCGCCAGCAGCTTGGCCAGTAGCGGGAGCGCTGAGCAGTTCTTC

J: TRBJ2-1
V: TRBV20-1
D: .
size: many
CDR3: CSADDYGNEQFF
DNA: TGCAGTGCCGACGACTATGGCAATGAGCAGTTCTTC

J: TRBJ2-2
V: TRBV19
D: .
size: once
CDR3: CASSIPRGANTGELFF
DNA: TGTGCCAGTAGTATCCCCAGGGGGGCGAACACCGGGGAGCTGTTTTTT

J: TRBJ1-5
V: TRBV6-1
D: .
size: few
CDR3: CASSALMGQPQHF
DNA: TGTGCCAGCAGTGCCCTTATGGGCCAGCCCCAGCATTTT

J: TRBJ2-7
V: TRBV7-2
D: .
size: few
CDR3: CASSEGPAYEQYF
DNA: TGTGCCAGCAGCGAGGGGCCCGCGTACGAGCAGTACTTC

J: TRBJ2-7
V: TRBV3-1
D: TRBD1
size: many
CDR3: CASSQAPRQGTYF
DNA: TGTGCCAGCAGCCAAGCCCCCCGACAGGGGACGTACTTC

J: TRBJ2-3
V: TRBV20-1
D: .
size: .
CDR3: CSARGTRAERADTQYF
DNA: TGCAGTGCTAGAGGCACACGGGCCGAACGGGCAGATACGCAGTATTTT

J: TRBJ2-2
V: TRBV12-3/TRBV12-4
D: .
size: .
CDR3: CASRLLGVGLLGELFF
DNA: TGTGCCAGCAGACTTTTAGGCGTCGGGCTCCTCGGGGAGCTGTTTTTT

J: TRBJ2-3
V: TRBV7-8
D: .
size: many
CDR3: CASSFTGTGTDTQYF
DNA: TGTGCCAGCAGCTTTACCGGGACGGGCACAGATACGCAGTATTTT

J: TRBJ1-2
V: TRBV6-1
D: .
size: .
CDR3: CASSGAGGYGYTF
DNA: TGTGCCAGCAGTGGAGCGGGGGGGTATGGCTACACCTTC

J: TRBJ2-1
V: TRBV5-5
D: TRBD2
size: .
CDR3: CASSSGTSGGKHNEQFF
DNA: TGTGCCAGCAGCTCAGGGACTAGCGGGGGTAAACACAATGAGCAGTTCTTC

J: TRBJ2-1
V: TRBV7-3
D: TRBD2
size: many
CDR3: CASSLMTSGHNEQFF
DNA: TGTGCCAGCAGCTTAATGACTAGCGGGCACAATGAGCAGTTCTTC

J: TRBJ2-2
V: TRBV9
D: .
size: .
CDR3: CASSGAGGGTGELFF
DNA: TGTGCCAGCAGCGGGGCAGGAGGAGGCACCGGGGAGCTGTTTTTT

J: TRBJ2-5
V: TRBV11-2
D: TRBD2
size: .
CDR3: CASSQGLAQETQYF
DNA: TGTGCCAGCAGCCAAGGACTAGCCCAAGAGACCCAGTACTTC

J: TRBJ1-6
V: TRBV14
D: .
size: few
CDR3: CASSQDPLGVGSPLHF
DNA: TGTGCCAGCAGCCAAGATCCGCTGGGAGTGGGTTCACCCCTCCACTTT

J: TRBJ2-3
V: TRBV3-1
D: .
size: few
CDR3: CASSQEGRSTDTQYF
DNA: TGTGCCAGCAGCCAAGAAGGTAGGAGCACAGATACGCAGTATTTT

J: TRBJ2-1
V: TRBV11-3
D: .
size: .
CDR3: CASSLSPSYNEQFF
DNA: TGTGCCAGCAGCTTAAGCCCTTCCTACAATGAGCAGTTCTTC

J: TRBJ1-6
V: TRBV6-5
D: .
size: .
CDR3: CASSYGGWDNSPLHF
DNA: TGTGCCAGCAGTTACGGTGGTTGGGATAATTCACCCCTCCACTTT

J: TRBJ2-2
V: TRBV2
D: TRBD2
size: .
CDR3: CASSVGGGASTGELFF
DNA: TGTGCCAGCAGTGTCGGCGGGGGGGCCAGCACCGGGGAGCTGTTTTTT

J: TRBJ2-7
V: TRBV19
D: .
size: .
CDR3: CASSILAPSYEQYF
DNA: TGTGCCAGTAGTATTCTGGCTCCGTCCTACGAGCAGTACTTC

J: TRBJ2-7
V: TRBV20-1
D: .
size: .
CDR3: CSARDFWGLNEQYF
DNA: TGCAGTGCTAGAGATTTTTGGGGTTTAAACGAGCAGTACTTC

J: TRBJ2-3
V: TRBV5-1
D: TRBD2
size: many
CDR3: CASSLGLAGAFTDTQYF
DNA: TGCGCCAGCAGCTTGGGACTAGCGGGGGCCTTCACAGATACGCAGTATTTT

J: TRBJ2-4
V: TRBV6-1
D: TRBD2
size: few
CDR3: CASGPGTSGRAKNIQYF
DNA: TGTGCCAGCGGTCCCGGGACTAGCGGGAGAGCCAAAAACATTCAGTACTTC

J: TRBJ2-3
V: TRBV6-2/TRBV6-3
D: .
size: many
CDR3: CASTGISERDTQYF
DNA: TGTGCCAGCACCGGGATCAGTGAACGAGATACGCAGTATTTT

J: TRBJ2-3
V: TRBV9
D: .
size: .
CDR3: CASSSSSNTQYF
DNA: TGTGCCAGCAGCTCCTCTTCGAATACGCAGTATTTT

J: TRBJ2-5
V: TRBV15
D: .
size: many
CDR3: CATSRDLGETQYF
DNA: TGTGCCACCAGCAGAGATTTAGGGGAGACCCAGTACTTC

J: TRBJ1-1
V: TRBV2
D: .
size: few
CDR3: CASSEDFTRNTEAFF
DNA: TGTGCCAGCAGTGAAGACTTTACACGTAACACTGAAGCTTTCTTT

J: TRBJ2-7
V: TRBV12-3/TRBV12-4
D: TRBD1
size: few
CDR3: CASSRDRVEYEQYF
DNA: TGTGCCAGCAGTCGGGACAGGGTGGAGTACGAGCAGTACTTC

J: TRBJ2-1
V: TRBV4-3
D: TRBD1
size: .
CDR3: CASSQAWTGQEFRRNEQFF
DNA: TGCGCCAGCAGCCAAGCTTGGACAGGGCAAGAATTTCGAAGGAATGAGCAGTTCTTC

J: TRBJ1-6
V: TRBV6-5
D: TRBD1
size: few
CDR3: CASSYVGQGSPLHF
DNA: TGTGCCAGCAGTTACGTAGGACAGGGGTCACCCCTCCACTTT